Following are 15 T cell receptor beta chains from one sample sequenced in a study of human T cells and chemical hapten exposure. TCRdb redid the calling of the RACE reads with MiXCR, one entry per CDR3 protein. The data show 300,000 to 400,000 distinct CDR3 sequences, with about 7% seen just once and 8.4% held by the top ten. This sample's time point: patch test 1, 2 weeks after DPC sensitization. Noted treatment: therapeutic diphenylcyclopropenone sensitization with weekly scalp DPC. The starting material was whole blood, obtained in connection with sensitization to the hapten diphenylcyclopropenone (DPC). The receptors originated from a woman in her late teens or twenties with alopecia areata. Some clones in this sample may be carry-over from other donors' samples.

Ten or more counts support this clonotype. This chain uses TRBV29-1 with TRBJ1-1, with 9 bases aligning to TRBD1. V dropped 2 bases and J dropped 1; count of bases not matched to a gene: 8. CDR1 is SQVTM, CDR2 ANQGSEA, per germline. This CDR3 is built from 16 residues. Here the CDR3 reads CSVETRDRETNTEAFF. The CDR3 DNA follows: TGCAGCGTTGAAACGAGGGACAGGGAAACGAACACTGAAGCTTTCTTT.

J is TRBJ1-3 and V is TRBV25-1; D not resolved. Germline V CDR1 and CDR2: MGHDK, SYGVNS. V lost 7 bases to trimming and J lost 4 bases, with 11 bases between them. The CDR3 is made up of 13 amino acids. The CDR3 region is CASTWTGGNTIYF. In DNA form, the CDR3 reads TGTGCCAGCACCTGGACGGGCGGAAACACCATATATTTT.

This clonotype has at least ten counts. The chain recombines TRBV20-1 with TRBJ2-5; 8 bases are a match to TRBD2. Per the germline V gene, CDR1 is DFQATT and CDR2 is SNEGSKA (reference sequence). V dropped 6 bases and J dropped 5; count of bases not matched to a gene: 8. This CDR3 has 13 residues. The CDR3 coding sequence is TGCAGTGCGAGGACTAGCAACGGGGAGACCCAGTACTTC. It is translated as CSARTSNGETQYF.

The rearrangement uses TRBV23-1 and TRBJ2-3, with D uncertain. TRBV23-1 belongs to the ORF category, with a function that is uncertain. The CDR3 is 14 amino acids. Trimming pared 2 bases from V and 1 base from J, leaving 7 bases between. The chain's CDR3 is CASSQGNCTDTQYF. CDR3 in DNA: TGCGCCAGCAGTCAAGGAAACTGCACAGATACGCAGTATTTT.

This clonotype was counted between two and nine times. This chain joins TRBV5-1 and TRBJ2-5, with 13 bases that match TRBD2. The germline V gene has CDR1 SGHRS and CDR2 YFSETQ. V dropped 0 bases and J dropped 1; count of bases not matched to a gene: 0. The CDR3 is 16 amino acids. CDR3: CASSLGTSGGQETQYF. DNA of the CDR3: TGCGCCAGCAGCTTGGGGACTAGCGGGGGCCAAGAGACCCAGTACTTC.

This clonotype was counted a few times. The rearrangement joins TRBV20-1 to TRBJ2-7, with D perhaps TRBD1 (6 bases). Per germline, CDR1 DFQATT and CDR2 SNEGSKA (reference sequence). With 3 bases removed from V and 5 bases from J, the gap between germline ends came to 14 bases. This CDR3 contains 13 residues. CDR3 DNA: TGCAGTGCTAGGGAAAAGGGGGTCAACGAGCAGTACTTC. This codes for CSAREKGVNEQYF.

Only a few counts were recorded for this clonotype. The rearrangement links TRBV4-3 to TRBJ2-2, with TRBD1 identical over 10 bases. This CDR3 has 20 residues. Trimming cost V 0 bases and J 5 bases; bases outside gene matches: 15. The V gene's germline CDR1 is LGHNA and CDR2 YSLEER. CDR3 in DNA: TGCGCCAGCAGCCAAGATTTCCGACAGGGGGCGGTTGAGGGGACCGGGGAGCTGTTTTTT. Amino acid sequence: CASSQDFRQGAVEGTGELFF.

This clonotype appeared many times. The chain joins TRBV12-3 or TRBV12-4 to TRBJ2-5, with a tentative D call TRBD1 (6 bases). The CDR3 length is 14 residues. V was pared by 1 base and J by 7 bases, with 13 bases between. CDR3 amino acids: CASSLEGQLGTQYF. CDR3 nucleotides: TGTGCCAGCAGTTTAGAAGGACAGCTAGGGACCCAGTACTTC.

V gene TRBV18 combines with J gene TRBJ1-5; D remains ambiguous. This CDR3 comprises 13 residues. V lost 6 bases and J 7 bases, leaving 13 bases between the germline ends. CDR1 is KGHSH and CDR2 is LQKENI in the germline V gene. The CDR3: CASSPSVDQPQHF. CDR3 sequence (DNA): TGTGCCAGCTCCCCCTCGGTGGACCAGCCCCAGCATTTT.

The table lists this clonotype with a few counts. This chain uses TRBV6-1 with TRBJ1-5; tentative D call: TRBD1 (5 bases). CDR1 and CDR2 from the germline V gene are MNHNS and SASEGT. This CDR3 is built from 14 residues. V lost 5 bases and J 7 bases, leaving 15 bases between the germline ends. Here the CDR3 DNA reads TGTGCCAGCAGTCGAAACCAGGGCATACAGCCCCAGCATTTT. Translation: CASSRNQGIQPQHF.

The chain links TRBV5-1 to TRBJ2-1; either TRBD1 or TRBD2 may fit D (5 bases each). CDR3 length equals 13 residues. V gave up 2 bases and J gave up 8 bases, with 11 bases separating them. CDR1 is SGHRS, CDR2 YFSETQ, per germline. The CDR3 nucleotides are TGCGCCAGCAGCTTAGGGACGGATTATGAGCAGTTCTTC. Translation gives CASSLGTDYEQFF.

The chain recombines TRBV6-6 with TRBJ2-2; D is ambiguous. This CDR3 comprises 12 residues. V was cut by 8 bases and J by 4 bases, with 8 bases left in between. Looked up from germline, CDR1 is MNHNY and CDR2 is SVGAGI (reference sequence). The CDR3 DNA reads TGTGCCAGCGGAAAAATCACCGGGGAGCTGTTTTTT. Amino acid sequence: CASGKITGELFF.

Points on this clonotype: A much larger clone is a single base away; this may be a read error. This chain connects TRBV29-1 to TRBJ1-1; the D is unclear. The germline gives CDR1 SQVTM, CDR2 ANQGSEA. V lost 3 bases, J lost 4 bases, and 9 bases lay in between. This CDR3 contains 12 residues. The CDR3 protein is CSVESRCTEAFF. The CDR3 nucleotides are TGCAGCGTTGAGTCGCGGTGCACTGAAGCTTTCTTT.

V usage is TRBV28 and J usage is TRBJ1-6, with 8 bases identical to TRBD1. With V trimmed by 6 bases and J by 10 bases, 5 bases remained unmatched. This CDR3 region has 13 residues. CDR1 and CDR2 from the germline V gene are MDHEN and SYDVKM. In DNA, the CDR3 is TGTGCCAGCAGCAGACAGGGGCGCTCACCCCTCCACTTT. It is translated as CASSRQGRSPLHF.

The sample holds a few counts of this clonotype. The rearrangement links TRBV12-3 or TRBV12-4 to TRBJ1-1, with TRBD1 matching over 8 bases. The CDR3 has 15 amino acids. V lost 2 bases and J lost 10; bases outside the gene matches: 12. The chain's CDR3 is CASSLYGTGQEGAFF. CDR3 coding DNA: TGTGCCAGCAGTTTATATGGGACAGGCCAGGAGGGAGCTTTCTTT.